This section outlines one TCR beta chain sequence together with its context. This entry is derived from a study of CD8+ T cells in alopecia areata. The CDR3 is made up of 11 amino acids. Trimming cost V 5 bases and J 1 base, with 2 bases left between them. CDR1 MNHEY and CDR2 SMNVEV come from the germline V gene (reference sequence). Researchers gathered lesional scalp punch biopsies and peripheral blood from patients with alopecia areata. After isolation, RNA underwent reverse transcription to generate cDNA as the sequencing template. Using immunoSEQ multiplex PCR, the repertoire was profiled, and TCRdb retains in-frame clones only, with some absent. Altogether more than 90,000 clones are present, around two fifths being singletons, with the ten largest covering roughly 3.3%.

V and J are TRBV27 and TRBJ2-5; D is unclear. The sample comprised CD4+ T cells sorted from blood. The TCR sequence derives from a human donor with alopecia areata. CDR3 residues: CASSRQETQYF. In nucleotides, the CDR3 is TGTGCCAGCAGTCGCCAAGAGACCCAGTACTTC.